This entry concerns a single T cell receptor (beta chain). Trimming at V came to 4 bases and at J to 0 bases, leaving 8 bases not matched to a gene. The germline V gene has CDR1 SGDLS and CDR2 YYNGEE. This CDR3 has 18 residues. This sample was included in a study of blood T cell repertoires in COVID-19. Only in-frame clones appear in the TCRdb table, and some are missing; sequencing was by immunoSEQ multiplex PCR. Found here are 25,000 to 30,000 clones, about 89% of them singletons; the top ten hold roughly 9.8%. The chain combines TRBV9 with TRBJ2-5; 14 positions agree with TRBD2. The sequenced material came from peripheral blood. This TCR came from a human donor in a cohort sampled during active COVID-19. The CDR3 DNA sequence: TGTGCCAGCAGCCCCGGACTAGCGGGGGGCCTGTACCAAGAGACCCAGTACTTC. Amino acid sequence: CASSPGLAGGLYQETQYF. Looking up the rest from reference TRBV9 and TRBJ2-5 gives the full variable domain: DSGVTQTPKHLITATGQRVTLRCSPRSGDLSVYWYQQSLDQGLQFLIQYYNGEERAKGNILERFSAQQFPDLHSELNLSSLELGDSALYFCASSPGLAGGLYQETQYFGPGTRLLVL.